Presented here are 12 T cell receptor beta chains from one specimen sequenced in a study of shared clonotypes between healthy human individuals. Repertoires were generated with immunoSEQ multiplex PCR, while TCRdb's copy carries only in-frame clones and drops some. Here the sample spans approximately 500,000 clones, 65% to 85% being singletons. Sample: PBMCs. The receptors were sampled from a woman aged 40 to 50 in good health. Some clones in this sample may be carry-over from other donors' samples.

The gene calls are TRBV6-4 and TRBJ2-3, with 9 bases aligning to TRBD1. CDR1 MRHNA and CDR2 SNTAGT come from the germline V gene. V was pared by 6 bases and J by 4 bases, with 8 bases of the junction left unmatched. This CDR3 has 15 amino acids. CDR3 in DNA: TGTGCCAGCAGCTCACAGGGGGCTGGGGCAGATACGCAGTATTTT. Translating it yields CASSSQGAGADTQYF.

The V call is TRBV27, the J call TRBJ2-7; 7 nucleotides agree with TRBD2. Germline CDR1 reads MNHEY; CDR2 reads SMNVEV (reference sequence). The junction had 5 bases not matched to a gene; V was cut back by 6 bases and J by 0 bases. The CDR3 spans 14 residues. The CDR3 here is CASRTSDNSYEQYF. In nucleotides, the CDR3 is TGTGCCAGCAGAACTAGCGACAACTCCTACGAGCAGTACTTC.

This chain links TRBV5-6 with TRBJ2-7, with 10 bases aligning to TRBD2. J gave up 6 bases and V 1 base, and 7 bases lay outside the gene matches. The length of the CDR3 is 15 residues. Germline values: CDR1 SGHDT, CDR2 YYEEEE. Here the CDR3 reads CASSLYRLAGVEQYF. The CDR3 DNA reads TGTGCCAGCAGCTTGTATCGTCTAGCGGGAGTCGAGCAGTACTTC.

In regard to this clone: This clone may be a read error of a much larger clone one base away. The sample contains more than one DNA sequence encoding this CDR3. Written as DNA, the CDR3 is TGTGCCAGCAGCTTGGACTACGAGCAGTACTTC. Its protein product is CASSLDYEQYF. The rearrangement uses TRBV7-9 and TRBJ2-7; D is uncertain. The CDR3 consists of 11 residues. Per the germline V gene, CDR1 is SEHNR and CDR2 is FQNEAQ (reference sequence). The V gene lost 3 bases and the J gene lost 3 bases, with 3 bases spanning the gap.

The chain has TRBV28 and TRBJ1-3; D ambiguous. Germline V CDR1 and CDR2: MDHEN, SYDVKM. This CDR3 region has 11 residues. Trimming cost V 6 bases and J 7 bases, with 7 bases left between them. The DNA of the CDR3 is TGTGCCAGCAGACTGGACAACACCATATATTTT. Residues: CASRLDNTIYF. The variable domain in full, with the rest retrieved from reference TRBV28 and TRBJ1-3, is DVKVTQSSRYLVKRTGEKVFLECVQDMDHENMFWYRQDPGLGLRLIYFSYDVKMKEKGDIPEGYSVSREKKERFSLILESASTNQTSMYLCASRLDNTIYFGEGSWLTVV.

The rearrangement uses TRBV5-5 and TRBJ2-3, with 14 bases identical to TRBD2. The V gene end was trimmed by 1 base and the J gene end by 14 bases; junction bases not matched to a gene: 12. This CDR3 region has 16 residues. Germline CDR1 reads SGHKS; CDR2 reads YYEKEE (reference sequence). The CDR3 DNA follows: TGTGCCAGCAGCTTGCTGAATCCGGGACTAGCGGGAGTGGCGTATTTT. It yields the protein CASSLLNPGLAGVAYF.

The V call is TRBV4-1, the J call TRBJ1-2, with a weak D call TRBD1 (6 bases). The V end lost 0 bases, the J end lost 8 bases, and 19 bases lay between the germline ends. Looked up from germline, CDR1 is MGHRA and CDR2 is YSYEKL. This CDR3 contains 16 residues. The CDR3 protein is CASSQDTGTPIGGYTF. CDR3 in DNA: TGCGCCAGCAGCCAAGACACAGGGACCCCGATAGGGGGCTACACCTTC.

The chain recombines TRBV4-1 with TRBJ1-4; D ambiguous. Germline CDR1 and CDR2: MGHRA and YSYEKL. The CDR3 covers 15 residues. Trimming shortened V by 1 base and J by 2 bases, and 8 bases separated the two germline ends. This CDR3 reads CASSQGLSTNEKLFF. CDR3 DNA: TGCGCCAGCAGCCAAGGACTCTCCACTAATGAAAAACTGTTTTTT.

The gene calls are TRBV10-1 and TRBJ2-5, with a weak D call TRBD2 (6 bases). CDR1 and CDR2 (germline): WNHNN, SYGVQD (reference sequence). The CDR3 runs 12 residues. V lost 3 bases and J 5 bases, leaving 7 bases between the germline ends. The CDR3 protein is CASSDGRETQYF. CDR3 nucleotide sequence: TGCGCCAGCAGTGATGGGAGGGAGACCCAGTACTTC.

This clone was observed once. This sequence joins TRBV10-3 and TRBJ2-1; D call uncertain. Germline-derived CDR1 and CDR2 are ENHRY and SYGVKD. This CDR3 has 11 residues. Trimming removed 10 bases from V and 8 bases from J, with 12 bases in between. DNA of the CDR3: TGTGCCACCACGGCGTTGGATGAGCAGTTCTTC. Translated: CATTALDEQFF.

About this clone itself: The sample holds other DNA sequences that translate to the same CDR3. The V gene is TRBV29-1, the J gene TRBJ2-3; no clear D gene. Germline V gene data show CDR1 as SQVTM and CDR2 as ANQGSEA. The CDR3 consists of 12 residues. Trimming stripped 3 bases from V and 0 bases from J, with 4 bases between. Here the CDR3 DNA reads TGCAGCGTTGACCCCAGCACAGATACGCAGTATTTT. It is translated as CSVDPSTDTQYF.

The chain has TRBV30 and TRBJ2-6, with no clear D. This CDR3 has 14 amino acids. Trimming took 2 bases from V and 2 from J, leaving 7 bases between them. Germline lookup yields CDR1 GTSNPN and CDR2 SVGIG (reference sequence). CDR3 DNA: TGTGCCTGGAGTTTGGGGACTGGGGCCAACGTCCTGACTTTC. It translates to CAWSLGTGANVLTF.